The clone carrying this T cell receptor beta chain was observed once. The sample is drawn from a study of blood T cell repertoires in COVID-19. TCRdb's table, derived via immunoSEQ multiplex PCR, lists solely in-frame clones and lacks some. The sample lists about 240,000 clones; more than 75% were seen once. The clonotype comes from a woman aged 40 to 49 with acute COVID-19. Input material: PBMCs or T cells enriched from blood (not recorded which).

CDR3 residues: CATSDPVAGVGQETQYF. Here the CDR3 DNA reads TGTGCCACCAGTGATCCAGTAGCGGGAGTGGGGCAAGAGACCCAGTACTTC. V usage is TRBV24-1 and J usage is TRBJ2-5; TRBD2 matches at 9 bases. The CDR3 loop spans 17 amino acids. Trimming took 3 bases from V and 2 from J; bases not matched to a gene: 9. Per the germline V gene, CDR1 is KGHDR and CDR2 is SFDVKD.